Each of the 5 T cell receptor beta chains below was sequenced from the same sample in a study of human T cells and chemical hapten exposure. This sample's time point: pre-sensitization, week 0. The sample's treatment: therapeutic diphenylcyclopropenone sensitization with weekly scalp DPC. TCRdb recomputed calls from the RACE reads with MiXCR, one row per CDR3 protein. Of 60,000 to 70,000 distinct CDR3 sequences listed, approximately 9.9% are singletons. Sample: whole blood, taken in connection with sensitization to the hapten diphenylcyclopropenone (DPC). These TCRs come from a woman between 45 and 60 years old with alopecia areata. Some clones in this sample may be carry-over from other donors' samples.

This chain connects TRBV24-1 to TRBJ2-1; the D is unclear. CDR1 and CDR2 from the germline V gene are KGHDR and SFDVKD. There are 13 residues in the CDR3. V gave up 6 bases and J gave up 6 bases, with 11 bases separating them. This chain's CDR3 is CATSPRLINEQFF. CDR3 coding DNA: TGTGCCACCAGTCCGAGACTTATCAATGAGCAGTTCTTC.

This clonotype was seen only a few times. The CDR3 DNA reads TGTGCCAGCTCACCACGCGGACAGATTGAAGCTTTCTTT. Its translation: CASSPRGQIEAFF. V is TRBV18 and J is TRBJ1-1, with D possibly matching TRBD1 (6 bases). From germline, CDR1 is KGHSH and CDR2 LQKENI. The CDR3 length is 13 residues. With 1 base removed from V and 7 bases from J, the gap between germline ends came to 10 bases.

This clonotype was counted between two and nine times. The chain is built from TRBV20-1 and TRBJ2-1, with D maybe TRBD1 (5 bases). V was clipped by 3 bases and J by 0 bases, with 9 bases between them. This CDR3 is 14 amino acids long. The germline gives CDR1 DFQATT, CDR2 SNEGSKA (reference sequence). DNA of the CDR3: TGCAGTGCTAGGGGGCAAAGCTCCTACAATGAGCAGTTCTTC. Its translation: CSARGQSSYNEQFF.

This clonotype was observed many times. V usage is TRBV12-3 or TRBV12-4 and J usage is TRBJ2-2; 8 bases map to TRBD2. CDR3 length equals 14 residues. V was clipped by 7 bases and J by 4 bases; unmatched bases: 5. CDR3 region: CASKLAAGTGELFF. The CDR3 bases are TGTGCCAGCAAACTAGCGGCTGGCACCGGGGAGCTGTTTTTT.

The chain is built from TRBV6-1 and TRBJ1-5, with D possibly being TRBD1 (5 bases). The CDR3 consists of 17 residues. Trimming pared 6 bases from V and 5 bases from J, leaving 23 bases between. CDR1 is MNHNS and CDR2 is SASEGT in the germline V gene. Here the CDR3 DNA reads TGTGCCAGCAGAAAATCGAATGTGGGGGGAAGCGATCAGCCCCAGCATTTT. This translates into CASRKSNVGGSDQPQHF.